This T cell receptor beta chain is drawn from a study of T cells expressing NK-cell markers. In germline, CDR1 is MDHEN, CDR2 SYDVKM. The CDR3 length is 16 residues. Using the 5' RACE reads, TCRdb records one entry per CDR3 protein without DNA. This sample's table has roughly 390,000 distinct CDR3 sequences. The source of this sequence is a man aged 18-70 years in good health. The genes are TRBV28 and TRBJ2-7; the TCRdb D gene call, TRBD1, has no DNA to confirm it. Sequenced sample: blood T cells: a sorted CD56 or NKG2C T cell subset, CD4+ or CD8+ T cells, or bulk PBMC T cells (not recorded which). CDR3 amino acids: CASSPNRGPLRFEQYF.